Sequencing of this TCR beta chain was carried out in a study of blood T cells in healthy people across ages. Overall study results and limits: Diversity was higher, and naive CD4+ cells more numerous, in long-lived donors than in aged donors. Underestimates were what the diversity estimates from one million T cells were considered to be.

For the second PCR, which ran for about 7 to 11 cycles, a sample-barcoded 5' primer and a J-beta primer mix were used. From the 5' RACE reads, TCRdb called clonotypes with MiXCR, one entry per CDR3 protein. Altogether nearly 1 million distinct CDR3 sequences are present, around 54% being singletons, with the ten largest covering about a fifth. Every donor provided around 10 milliliters of peripheral blood. In the case of this clonotype: Its antigen is still unknown.

Germline V gene sequence: CDR1 MGHRA, CDR2 YSYEKL. V was cut by 1 base and J by 5 bases, with 11 bases left in between. There are 14 residues in the CDR3. The rearrangement uses TRBV4-1 and TRBJ2-5, with D perhaps TRBD1 (6 bases). This TCR came from a woman aged 55-69 years in good health. The specimen sequenced was blood. As DNA, the CDR3 is TGCGCCAGCAGCCAAGTTTCAGGGGAGGAGACCCAGTACTTC. It codes for CASSQVSGEETQYF.